The entry that follows covers one T cell receptor (beta chain) sequence. Antigen: not known. From the RACE reads, TCRdb called clonotypes with MiXCR, one entry per CDR3 protein. The sample shows about 55,000 distinct CDR3 sequences, about a tenth of them seen only once. These data belong to a study of human T cells and chemical hapten exposure. The overall study: An approximately 2 cm by approximately 2 cm inner upper arm patch received 2% DPC for sensitization. Patients, chiefly female, had alopecia areata, totalis or universalis.

Described time point: patch test 2, 6 weeks after DPC sensitization. Regarding treatment: therapeutic diphenylcyclopropenone sensitization with weekly scalp DPC. V shed 5 bases and J shed 3 bases, with 10 bases lying between them. Looked up from germline, CDR1 is SEHNR and CDR2 is FQNEAQ (reference sequence). This CDR3 spans 13 amino acids. Study findings and constraints: The number of TCRs over 1 in 1000 frequency stayed unchanged after DPC.

The receptor comes from a woman aged 50 to 60 with alopecia areata. Some clones in this sample may be carry-over from other donors' samples. The rearrangement joins TRBV7-9 to TRBJ1-1, with D perhaps TRBD1 (5 bases). The source was whole blood, collected in connection with sensitization to the hapten diphenylcyclopropenone (DPC). The CDR3 region is CASSPAGHTEAFF. The CDR3 DNA reads as TGTGCCAGCAGCCCCGCGGGACACACTGAAGCTTTCTTT. Drawing the rest from reference TRBV7-9 and TRBJ1-1, the complete variable domain is DTGVSQNPRHKITKRGQNVTFRCDPISEHNRLYWYRQTLGQGPEFLTYFQNEAQLEKSRLLSDRFSAERPKGSFSTLEIQRTEQGDSAMYLCASSPAGHTEAFFGQGTRLTVV.